The TCR beta chain under discussion was sequenced for a study of cytomegalovirus exposure and HLA in healthy donors (TCRdb year 2017). The study in broad terms: According to an earlier analysis of a few hundred of the donors, roughly 180 million T cells yielded 100 million or so unique TCR beta sequences and 276 Gb of sequence data. Around 300 gigabases of sequencing data and roughly 90 million unique TCR sequences were included in an early release covering about 700 HLA-typed donors. Among the roughly 400 genotyped donors, under 90% belonged to the genetic ancestry cluster associated with self-reported Caucasian donors. The study aimed to test whether signatures of past pathogen exposure could be identified by cataloging public T cell receptors. Using immunosequencing, the study profiled T cell repertoires from 500 to 800 subjects and related those repertoires to cytomegalovirus serostatus. Besides the first cohort of roughly 660 subjects, a separate validation cohort made up of some 110 different subjects was used. To predict cytomegalovirus infection status, the study combined high-throughput TCR immunosequencing, statistical association of individual TCRs with disease status, and machine learning. To study patterns of TCR occurrence, a later analysis re-analyzed previously published TCR beta repertoires from several hundred donors and added high-resolution HLA genotyping. The later analysis used no new phenotypic data to find candidate immune exposures, relying instead on TCR beta sequences and their occurrence across donors. In an earlier analysis of a few hundred of the donors, high-throughput TCR beta sequencing was used to judge whether each TCR beta V gene segment behaved as functional or pseudogenic. Donor age, sex, ethnicity and CMV serostatus were collected together with the repertoire data. A later genetic analysis used genome-wide SNP genotypes for 398 of the 666 donors, treating that subset as a discovery cohort. Every discovery cohort repertoire had been produced on one sequencing platform. Class I and class II HLA loci were covered by the typing at four-digit resolution. Typing coverage differed by locus: A, B, C, DRB1 and DQB1 were typed in about 620-640 donors, DQA1 in about 510, DPA1 in some 600, and DPB1 in 400 to 490. Because of strong linkage in the cohort, a few DR-DQ haplotypes were treated as single units for association and clustering. On average, around 240,000 unique TCR beta nucleotide sequences were sequenced per donor among 398 genotyped donors of the cohort, with roughly 18% of those sequences being non-productive. Points the paper makes about the study in general: In this cohort, only TCR beta chains were sequenced, and detectable features were limited by the absence of alpha or paired-chain data. According to a later genetic analysis, donors in an Asian-associated ancestry cluster had fewer N-insertions in productive TCRs than the approximately 700-donor mean. A later analysis found that HLA-associated TCR beta chains were more clonally expanded and had lower generation probabilities than equally common non-associated chains. A few of the identified cytomegalovirus-associated TCR beta chains were confirmed in vitro to be specific for cytomegalovirus antigens. Linkage disequilibrium might explain the correlated functional status among segregating V segments, but an unknown experimental factor could not be ruled out. An association between a missense DCLRE1C variant and V-gene and J-gene trimming of TCR beta chains was found in a later genetic analysis and replicated in an independent cohort. At a false discovery rate of 0.05, a later analysis linked roughly 17,000 TCR beta sequences to specific HLA alleles. Several of the top co-occurrence clusters appeared to be linked to parvovirus B19, influenza, CMV and Epstein-Barr virus, according to a later analysis. In an earlier analysis of fewer than 700 of the donors, most TCR beta V segments appeared in productive rearrangements about 87% or about 30% of the time, broadly matching IMGT annotations. CMV serostatus was the only immune exposure information available for the cohort. In both the original and validation cohorts, the classifier was reported to diagnose cytomegalovirus status with high specificity and sensitivity. In a later analysis, TCR association rates were found to vary across HLA loci, with the most associated TCRs seen for DRB1 alleles and the fewest for HLA-C alleles. While some public TCRs were present in many individuals, most TCR sequences turned up only very rarely across donors. Assigning TCR associations to individual alleles was difficult when HLA alleles, especially DR and DQ, strongly co-occurred. In a later analysis, most CMV-associated TCR beta chains were found to appear HLA-restricted, with HLA associations seemingly driven largely by CMV exposure. A further reported finding was that TCR beta sequences accurately predicted the HLA-A and HLA-B alleles for most subjects in the first cohort. According to the authors, the approach could potentially be generalized to other disease states and immunological phenotypes. A group of highly shared sequence variants was considered likely to be a technical artifact of the sequencing pipeline. Because some donors lacked HLA typing at each locus, the association tests relied only on the typed subset. The earlier analysis of a few hundred of the donors excluded roughly 16 rarely observed V segments, including chromosome 9 orphons, because counts were too low. Because the 87-base-pair reads could not distinguish some IMGT-functional V segments, including TRBV6-2 and TRBV6-3, those segments were excluded. In the study, around 160 TCR beta chains were listed as associated with cytomegalovirus. Roughly uniform sequencing depth across donors was assumed in presence/absence analyses, although this assumption may not hold.

Receptor amplification or capture employed the immunoSEQ multiplex PCR assay. For the multiplex PCR, a mixture combining 60 forward primers for TCR Vbeta segments and 13 reverse primers for TCR Jbeta segments was used. The CDR3 region of rearranged TCR beta genes was amplified from genomic DNA with a multiplex PCR assay. Amplified TCR beta libraries were sequenced as 87-base-pair reads on the Illumina HiSeq System. The source study handled its data this way. A later analysis counted some 74 million unique TCR beta chains across the approximately 700 repertoires, and 9.5 million to 11 million of these chains were shared by at least two donors. Raw reads were error-corrected and collapsed into unique sequences with a nearest-neighbor algorithm that merged closely related sequences to remove PCR and sequencing errors. To assign V, D and J gene segments, CDR3 sequences were aligned to IMGT reference sequences. For a sequence to be retained, a match of at least six nucleotides to both a V gene segment and a J gene segment was required. Rearrangements were classified as productive when the CDR3 lacked stop codons and remained in frame with V and J, and all other rearrangements were classified as non-productive. Following IMGT convention, CDR3 was defined as the stretch from the second conserved V-encoded cysteine up to the conserved J-encoded phenylalanine. In an earlier analysis of 500 to 650 of the donors, sequences lacking an unambiguous match to a single V gene segment were excluded. An earlier analysis of a few hundred of the donors called V segments functional above 56.7% productive rearrangements and segregating when the between-donor standard deviation exceeded 5%. To diagnose cytomegalovirus status from the catalog of TCR beta chain sequences, a statistical classification framework was built. A later analysis assigned V and J genes by comparing TCR nucleotide sequences with IMGT/GENE-DB human TR gene sequences. Using the TCRdist pipeline, a later analysis assigned CDR3 sequences along with most-parsimonious VDJ recombination scenarios. In a later analysis, every TCR beta chain was defined by the combination of its CDR3 amino acid sequence and its V-gene family, and reads without a unique V-gene family were dropped. To address suspected cross-contamination and a sequencing artifact, a later analysis removed a few hundred highly shared, low-generation-probability nucleotide sequences. In a later analysis, a clonal expansion index was calculated for each public chain from normalized within-repertoire ranks of inferred template counts. In a later analysis, generation probabilities were computed using a VDJ recombination model fitted to out-of-frame rearrangements, and the results were checked against IGoR. Hypergeometric tests were used in a later analysis to score TCR-TCR, TCR-HLA and TCR-CMV co-occurrence, with a repertoire-size bias correction applied to the TCR pairs. A later analysis estimated false discovery rates by permuting HLA or CMV assignments 20 times. In a later analysis, co-occurring TCRs were grouped using DBSCAN, and TCRdist sequence similarity was added for clustering within HLA-allele-positive subsets. Repertoires with fewer than 30,000 or more than 120,000 public chains, plus five repertoires with anomalous nucleotide sharing, were excluded from co-occurrence clustering. TCRdb re-hosts the immuneACCESS table, in-frame sequences only. Its copies lack some clones; in the studies checked, an unresolved V gene accounts for under half of them, and the cause for the rest is not known. That table furnishes V, J and clone size, whereas the DNA furnished D and trimming. Counted in this sample were approximately 130,000 clones; nearly 85% of them appeared once. The top ten constitute about 1.2% of the sample.

The cohort was made up of several hundred healthy bone marrow donors. At the time of sampling, all cohort members were nominally healthy, though unrecorded immune exposures were likely present. The donor tested CMV seronegative, placing the donor among the 300 to 450 seronegative members of the cohort. A peripheral blood sample was collected from each donor, and TCR beta sequencing was performed on peripheral blood mononuclear cells. The Qiagen DNeasy Blood Extraction Kit was used to extract genomic DNA from the blood cell samples. In regard to this clone: Which antigen it targets is not known. Base qualities are missing; no much larger clone stands one base away.

The CDR3, from cysteine to phenylalanine, totals 14 residues. Solely the CDR3 DNA is kept, with 42 bases framed from the first base. V loses 4 bases at its end and J loses 2 bases; junction bases beyond the gene matches: 4. Based on the germline V gene, the CDR1 and CDR2 sequences are KGHSY and FQNENV. Source material: PBMCs. The V and J genes are TRBV16 and TRBJ2-7; TRBD1 aligns with 8 central bases. This sequence was found in a boy under 18 in good health and CMV-seronegative. The CDR3 reads as follows: CASSRDRLTYEQYF. In nucleotide form, the sequence is TGTGCCAGCAGCCGGGACAGGTTGACCTACGAGCAGTACTTC.